This T cell receptor beta chain comes out of a study of T cell repertoires in cytomegalovirus infection. About the research overall: Public signatures in TCR beta pointed to CMV infection and matching HLA type.

V was pared by 5 bases and J by 0 bases, with 14 bases between. Germline-derived CDR1 and CDR2 are SGHVS and FNYEAQ. The CDR3 has 16 amino acids. This clonotype has at least ten counts. Its matching antigen is unknown. Overall study findings and caveats: The study found HLA-C-restricted CMV-specific TCR beta clonotypes dominating the ex vivo response.

One entry per CDR3 protein results from TCRdb running MiXCR on the reads. The sample records approximately 910,000 distinct CDR3 sequences, around 30% being singletons. The source is a human donor in good health (CMV status not recorded). Some clones in this sample may be carry-over from other donors' samples. Sequenced here: cultured CD8+ T cells from PBMCs, sampled from culture after CMV antigen stimulation. The rearrangement joins TRBV7-6 to TRBJ2-1; D possibly corresponds to TRBD1 (6 bases). CDR3: CASSPRTASSYNEQFF. CDR3 bases: TGTGCCAGCAGCCCACGGACAGCCAGCTCCTACAATGAGCAGTTCTTC.